This TCR beta chain comes out of a study of blood T cell repertoires in COVID-19. Study overall: PBMCs, B-cell-depleted T cells, or T cells provided the cDNA or gDNA that made up the material.

Deletions cut 7 bases from V and 6 bases from J, with 18 bases between. CDR1 is MNHEY, CDR2 SVGAGI, per germline. The CDR3 loop spans 14 amino acids. Some clones are missing from TCRdb's copy, which holds only in-frame ones; the method was immunoSEQ multiplex PCR. This sample carries roughly 290,000 clones, just under 85% of them seen once, and the ten largest clones take less than 4.5%. The material sequenced was peripheral blood. The V and J genes are TRBV6-5 and TRBJ1-1; maybe TRBD1 (5 bases). This clonotype was sampled from a woman aged 50 to 60 with active or convalescent COVID-19. The CDR3 DNA follows: TGTGCCAGCAATCAGGGAGGAGGAAACCCTGAAGCTTTCTTT. Its protein product is CASNQGGGNPEAFF.